This is a list of T cell receptor beta chains from one sample in a study of blood T cells in healthy people across ages. TCRdb redid the calling of the 5' RACE reads with MiXCR, one entry per CDR3 protein. Of 890,000 or so distinct CDR3 sequences listed, around 62% are singletons. Sequencing used blood. The receptor set was obtained from a man aged 25 to 40 in good health. Both conserved end residues are trimmed from each CDR3.

j_call v_call cdr3_aa
TRBJ2-7 TRBV12-3/TRBV12-4 ASSLGPQGASEQY
TRBJ1-5 TRBV15 ATSREAAQINQPQH
TRBJ2-7 TRBV7-9 ASSWNRETSYEQY
TRBJ2-4 TRBV5-1 ASSLEQGRLAKNIQY
TRBJ2-2 TRBV7-3 ASSLNTETGELF
TRBJ2-7 TRBV10-3 AISGGDRGTYEQY
TRBJ2-7 TRBV7-7 ASSTWGQGSYEQY
TRBJ1-5 TRBV4-2 ASSLTRGASQPQH
TRBJ2-1 TRBV4-3 ASSQDTSGGIGEQF
TRBJ2-1 TRBV29-1 SVGWRASGGENEQF
TRBJ2-5 TRBV5-1 ASSLSGTGGAKTQY
TRBJ2-5 TRBV25-1 ASSEFAGSQETQY
TRBJ1-3 TRBV5-1 ASSRKGASAPGNTIY
TRBJ2-3 TRBV5-1 ASSSDREADTQY
TRBJ2-7 TRBV4-3 ASSQGGRGVYEQY
TRBJ1-1 TRBV12-3/TRBV12-4 ASSLWFEAF
- TRBV20-1 SARVPGAGTQY
- TRBV20-1 SARAPSRYSNEQY
TRBJ1-2 TRBV6-1 ASSEFGGAGDGYT
TRBJ2-7 TRBV20-1 SARSGHVGFWYEQY
TRBJ2-1 TRBV5-6 ASRLMAVSYNEQF
TRBJ1-2 TRBV20-1 SALNGIEGYT
TRBJ2-1 TRBV3-1 ASSQDQGNEQF
TRBJ1-4 TRBV10-3 AISEGRTNEKLF
TRBJ2-4 TRBV7-9 ASSLEGILAKNIQY
TRBJ2-3 TRBV12-3/TRBV12-4 ASSLAYLGAGRTDTQY
TRBJ2-7 TRBV29-1 SQPGQRTYEQY